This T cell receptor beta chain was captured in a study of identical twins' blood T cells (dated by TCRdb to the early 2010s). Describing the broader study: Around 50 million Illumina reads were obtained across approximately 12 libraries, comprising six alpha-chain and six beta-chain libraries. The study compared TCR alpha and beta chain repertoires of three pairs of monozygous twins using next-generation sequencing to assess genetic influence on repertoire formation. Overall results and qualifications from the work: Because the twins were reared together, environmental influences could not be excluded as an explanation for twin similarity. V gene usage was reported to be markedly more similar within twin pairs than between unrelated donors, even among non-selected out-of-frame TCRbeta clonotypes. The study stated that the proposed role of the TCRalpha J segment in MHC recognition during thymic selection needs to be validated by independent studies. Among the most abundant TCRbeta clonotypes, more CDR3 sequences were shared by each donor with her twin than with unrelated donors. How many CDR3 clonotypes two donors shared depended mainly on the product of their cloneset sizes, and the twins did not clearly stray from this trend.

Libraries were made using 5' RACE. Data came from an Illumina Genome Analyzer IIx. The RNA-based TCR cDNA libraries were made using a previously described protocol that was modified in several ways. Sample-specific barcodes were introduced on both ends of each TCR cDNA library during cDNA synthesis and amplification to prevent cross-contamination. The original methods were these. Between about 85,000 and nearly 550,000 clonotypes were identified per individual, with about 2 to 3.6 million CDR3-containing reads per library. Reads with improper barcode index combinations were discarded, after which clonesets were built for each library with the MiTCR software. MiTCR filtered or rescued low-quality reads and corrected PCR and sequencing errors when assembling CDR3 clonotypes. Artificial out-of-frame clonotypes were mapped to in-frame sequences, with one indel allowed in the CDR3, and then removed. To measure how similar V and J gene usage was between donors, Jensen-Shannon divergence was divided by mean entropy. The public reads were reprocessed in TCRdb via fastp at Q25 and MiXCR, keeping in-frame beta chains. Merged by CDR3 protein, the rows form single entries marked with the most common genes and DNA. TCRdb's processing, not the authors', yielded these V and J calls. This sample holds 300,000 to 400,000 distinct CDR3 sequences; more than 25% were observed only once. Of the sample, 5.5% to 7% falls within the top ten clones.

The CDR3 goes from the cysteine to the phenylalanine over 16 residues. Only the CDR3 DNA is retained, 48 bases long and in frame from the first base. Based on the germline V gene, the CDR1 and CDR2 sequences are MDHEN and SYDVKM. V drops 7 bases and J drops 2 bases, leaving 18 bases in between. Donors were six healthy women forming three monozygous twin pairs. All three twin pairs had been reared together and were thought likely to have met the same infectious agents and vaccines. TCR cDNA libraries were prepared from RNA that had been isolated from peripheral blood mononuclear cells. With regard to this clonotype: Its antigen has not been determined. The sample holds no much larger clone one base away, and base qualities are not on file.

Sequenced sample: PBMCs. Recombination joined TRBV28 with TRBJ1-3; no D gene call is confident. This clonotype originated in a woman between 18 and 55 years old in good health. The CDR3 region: CASNTPPRSPGNTIYF. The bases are TGTGCCAGCAATACTCCGCCCAGGTCACCTGGAAACACCATATATTTT.